This paragraph covers one TCR beta chain sequence. The antigen remains undetermined. The uninvolved lung lay at least 2 cm from the tumor margin and lacked atypia. These data are taken from a study of T cells in localized non-small cell lung cancer. CDR1 is SQVTM and CDR2 is ANQGSEA in the germline V gene. The J segment lost 5 bases and the V segment lost 7 bases, leaving 5 bases of the junction unmatched. This CDR3 comprises 12 residues. General observations from the study: Tumor trailed uninvolved adjacent lung in T cell clonality, which peaked there. Turning up in adjacent lung were a median around 60 of the top 100 tumor clones. Heterogeneity remains possible, as sequencing covered one tumor region only.

The data were produced by immunoSEQ multiplex PCR, yet TCRdb's version contains in-frame clones alone and is incomplete. Of some 1,800 clones listed, roughly a quarter are singletons. V usage is TRBV29-1 and J usage is TRBJ2-1, with TRBD1 identical over 7 bases. The receptor comes from a male donor aged 60 or over with stage I lung adenocarcinoma. The specimen was normal lung tissue next to the tumor, collected before any cancer treatment. CDR3 loop: CSGMTGNNEQFF. For the CDR3, the DNA is TGCAGCGGAATGACAGGGAACAATGAGCAGTTCTTC.